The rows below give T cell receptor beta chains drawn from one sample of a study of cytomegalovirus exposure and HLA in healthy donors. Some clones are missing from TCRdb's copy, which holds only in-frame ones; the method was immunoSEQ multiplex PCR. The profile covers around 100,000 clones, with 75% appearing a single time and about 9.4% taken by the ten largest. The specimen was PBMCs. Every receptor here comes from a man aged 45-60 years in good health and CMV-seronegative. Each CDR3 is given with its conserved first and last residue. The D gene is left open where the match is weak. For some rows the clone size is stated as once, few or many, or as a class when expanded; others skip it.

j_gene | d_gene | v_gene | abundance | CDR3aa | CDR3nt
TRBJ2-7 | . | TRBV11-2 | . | CASSRAPGILYEQYF | TGTGCCAGCAGCCGAGCCCCAGGGATCCTCTACGAGCAGTACTTC
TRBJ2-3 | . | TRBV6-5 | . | CASRETGRDTDTQYF | TGTGCCAGTCGGGAAACTGGGCGCGACACAGATACGCAGTATTTT
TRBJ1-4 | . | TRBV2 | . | CASSITQGFNEKLFF | TGTGCCAGCAGTATTACACAGGGATTTAATGAAAAACTGTTTTTT
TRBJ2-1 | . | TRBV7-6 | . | CASSPVSYNEQFF | TGTGCCAGCAGCCCCGTCTCCTACAATGAGCAGTTCTTC
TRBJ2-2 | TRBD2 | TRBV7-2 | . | CASSFGGGGPRAGELFF | TGTGCCAGCAGCTTTGGTGGGGGAGGGCCTAGGGCCGGGGAGCTGTTTTTT
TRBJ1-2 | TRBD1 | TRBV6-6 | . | CASSRQGDGYTF | TGTGCCAGCAGTCGACAGGGGGACGGCTACACCTTC
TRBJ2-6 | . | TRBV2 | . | CASTKGDSGANVLTF | TGTGCCAGCACCAAGGGGGACTCTGGGGCCAACGTCCTGACTTTC
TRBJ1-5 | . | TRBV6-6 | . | CASSFRGNHQPQHF | TGTGCCAGCAGTTTTAGGGGGAATCATCAGCCCCAGCATTTT
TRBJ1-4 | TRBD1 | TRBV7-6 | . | CASSQRQGEKLFF | TGTGCCAGCAGCCAGAGACAGGGAGAAAAACTGTTTTTT
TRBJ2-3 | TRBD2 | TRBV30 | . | CAWTQRGPTDTQYF | TGTGCCTGGACCCAGCGGGGGCCCACAGATACGCAGTATTTT
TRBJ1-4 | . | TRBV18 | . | CASSPGGQGKLFF | TGTGCCAGCTCACCAGGTGGGCAGGGCAAACTGTTTTTT
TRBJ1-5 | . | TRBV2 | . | CASGTGTAIAGNQPQHF | TGTGCCAGCGGAACCGGAACTGCCATAGCGGGCAATCAGCCCCAGCATTTT
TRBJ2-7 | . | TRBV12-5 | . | CASGHEAGYEQYF | TGTGCTAGTGGCCATGAGGCGGGCTACGAGCAGTACTTC
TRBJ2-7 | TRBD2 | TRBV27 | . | CASSLYSGSVSDEQYF | TGTGCCAGCAGTTTATATAGCGGGAGTGTCTCGGACGAGCAGTACTTC
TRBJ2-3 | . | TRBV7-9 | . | CASSSTTSTDTQYF | TGTGCCAGCAGCTCGACAACTAGCACAGATACGCAGTATTTT
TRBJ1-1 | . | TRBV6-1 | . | CASSAGGRNTEAFF | TGTGCCAGCAGTGCGGGGGGGAGGAACACTGAAGCTTTCTTT
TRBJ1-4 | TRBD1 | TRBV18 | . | CASSQTGETNEKLFF | TGTGCCAGCTCACAAACAGGGGAAACTAATGAAAAACTGTTTTTT
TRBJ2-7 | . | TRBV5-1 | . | CASSVAPSRSYEQYF | TGCGCCAGCAGCGTTGCCCCTAGTCGGTCCTACGAGCAGTACTTC
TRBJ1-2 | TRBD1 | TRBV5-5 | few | CASSGGDRGKRGYGYTF | TGTGCCAGCAGCGGGGGTGACAGGGGGAAACGGGGATATGGCTACACCTTC
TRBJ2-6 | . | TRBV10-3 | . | CAMSSGANVLTF | TGTGCCATGAGCTCTGGGGCCAACGTCCTGACTTTC
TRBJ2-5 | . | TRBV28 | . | CASSSGQETQYF | TGTGCCAGCAGTTCCGGCCAAGAGACCCAGTACTTC
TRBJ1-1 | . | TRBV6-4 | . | CASSATENTEAFF | TGTGCCAGCAGTGCCACAGAGAACACTGAAGCTTTCTTT
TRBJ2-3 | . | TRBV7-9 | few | CASSLAHSVADTQYF | TGTGCCAGCAGCTTAGCCCACAGTGTAGCAGATACGCAGTATTTT
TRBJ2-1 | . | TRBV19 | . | CASSPTSWYEQFF | TGTGCCAGTAGCCCCACGAGTTGGTATGAGCAGTTCTTC
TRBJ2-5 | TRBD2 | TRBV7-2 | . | CASSYILAGEETQYF | TGTGCCAGCAGCTATATACTAGCGGGAGAAGAGACCCAGTACTTC
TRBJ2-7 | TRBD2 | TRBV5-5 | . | CASSLEAGGGSYEQYF | TGTGCCAGCAGCTTGGAGGCCGGGGGGGGCTCCTACGAGCAGTACTTC
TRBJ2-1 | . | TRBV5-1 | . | CASSLQWYGSNEQFF | TGCGCCAGCAGCTTACAGTGGTACGGGAGTAATGAGCAGTTCTTC
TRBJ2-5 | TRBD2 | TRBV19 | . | CASSKLAGEGETQYF | TGTGCCAGTAGTAAGCTAGCGGGAGAGGGAGAGACCCAGTACTTC
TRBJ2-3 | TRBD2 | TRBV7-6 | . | CASSLGAGGQTDTQYF | TGTGCCAGCAGCTTAGGCGCGGGGGGGCAAACAGATACGCAGTATTTT
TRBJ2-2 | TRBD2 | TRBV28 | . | CASSIPGTSYGELFF | TGTGCCAGCAGTATCCCCGGGACTAGCTACGGGGAGCTGTTTTTT